The next 15 T cell receptor beta chains were all read from a single sample in a study of T cells in localized non-small cell lung cancer. TCRdb's copy holds only in-frame clones and misses some; the assay was immunoSEQ multiplex PCR. The data contain about 34,000 clones, approximately 94% of them seen just once; the ten biggest clones take up 0.73%. The specimen was peripheral blood, collected before any cancer treatment. The source is a woman aged 35-75 years with stage I lung adenocarcinoma.

The rearrangement uses TRBV5-4 and TRBJ2-5; 16 bases agree with TRBD2. The CDR3 loop spans 18 amino acids. V lost 5 bases to trimming and J lost 5 bases; unmatched junction nucleotides: 12. Germline CDR1 SGHNT, CDR2 YYREEE (reference sequence). The CDR3 protein is CASSPGLAGGGIGETQYF. The CDR3 nucleotides are TGTGCCAGCAGTCCGGGACTAGCGGGAGGGGGTATAGGGGAGACCCAGTACTTC.

V usage is TRBV11-1 and J usage is TRBJ2-1, with D hard to call. Germline values: CDR1 SGHAT, CDR2 FQDESV (reference sequence). This CDR3 has 12 residues. Trimming stripped 1 base from V and 9 bases from J, with 7 bases between. The CDR3: CASSLGRSEQFF. The CDR3 coding sequence is TGTGCCAGCAGCTTAGGCAGGAGTGAGCAGTTCTTC.

The chain employs TRBV12-5 and TRBJ1-2, with D uncertain. The CDR3 is 12 amino acids. CDR1 and CDR2 (germline): LGHNT, FRNRAP. V lost 6 bases, J lost 4 bases, and 9 bases lay in between. The DNA for the CDR3 is TGTGCTAGTGGCCAGGATCGCTATGGCTACACCTTC. It encodes CASGQDRYGYTF.

This clone was picked up one time. This chain's CDR3 is CASSVESGWGPDTQYF. CDR3 sequence (DNA): TGTGCCAGCAGCGTAGAAAGCGGGTGGGGCCCAGATACGCAGTATTTT. This chain uses TRBV9 with TRBJ2-3; D might be TRBD2 (6 bases). The CDR3 runs to 16 residues. The ends were cut back, 0 bases at V and 4 bases at J, with 15 bases in the middle. Germline values: CDR1 SGDLS, CDR2 YYNGEE.

The chain links TRBV18 to TRBJ1-2; 9 bases match TRBD1. CDR3 size: 13 residues. Trimming at V came to 2 bases and at J to 8 bases, leaving 3 bases not matched to a gene. Germline lookup yields CDR1 KGHSH and CDR2 LQKENI. Here the CDR3 reads CASSPGTGIGYTF. The DNA for the CDR3 is TGTGCCAGCTCACCAGGGACAGGGATCGGCTACACCTTC.

The chain joins TRBV7-7 to TRBJ2-2; D may be TRBD1 (6 bases). The CDR3 sequence is 14 residues long. Trimming took 5 bases from V and 2 from J, leaving 9 bases between them. Looked up from germline, CDR1 is SSHAT and CDR2 is FNYEAQ (reference sequence). The CDR3 sequence is CASSPGTNTGELFF. The CDR3 DNA reads TGTGCCAGCAGCCCCGGGACAAACACCGGGGAGCTGTTTTTT.

V gene TRBV28 combines with J gene TRBJ2-7; 8 positions match TRBD1. The V and J ends lost 6 bases and 9 bases, in that order; junction bases with no gene match: 16. The V gene's germline CDR1 is MDHEN and CDR2 SYDVKM. This CDR3 comprises 15 residues. The CDR3 here is CASRAQGQGAQGQYF. CDR3 bases: TGTGCCAGCAGGGCCCAGGGGCAGGGGGCGCAAGGGCAGTACTTC.

In the case of this clone: As the CDR3 is not closed by the conserved phenylalanine or tryptophan, this likely results from a read error. It is unclear where the CDR3 begins or ends on the DNA, so no DNA is shown, and the CDR3 is as TCRdb lists it. The rearrangement links TRBV19 to TRBJ1-1. The CDR3 adds up to 11 amino acids, both ends counted. CDR1 is LNHDA, CDR2 SQIVND, per germline (reference sequence). The CDR3 region is CASSSGTDLAR.

This clone was observed a handful of times. The chain is built from TRBV11-2 and TRBJ1-4; D is perhaps TRBD1 (5 bases). Trimming took off 5 bases at V and 4 bases at J, with 14 bases between the two ends. CDR1 is SGHAT and CDR2 is FQNNGV in the germline V gene. CDR3 size: 15 residues. The CDR3 is CASSAGWGVNEKLFF. The CDR3 DNA reads as TGTGCCAGCAGCGCGGGCTGGGGGGTTAATGAAAAACTGTTTTTT.

The rearrangement joins TRBV19 to TRBJ2-3, with 8 bases aligning to TRBD1. Germline CDR1 and CDR2: LNHDA and SQIVND (reference sequence). CDR3 length: 12 residues. The J segment lost 8 bases and the V segment lost 3 bases, leaving 1 base of the junction unmatched. The CDR3 loop is CASSIDRGTQYF. In DNA, the CDR3 is TGTGCCAGTAGTATCGACAGGGGTACGCAGTATTTT.

The V gene is TRBV6-5, the J gene TRBJ1-1; a possible D gene is TRBD1 (5 bases). CDR1 MNHEY and CDR2 SVGAGI come from the germline V gene. V was shortened by 5 bases and J by 1 base, with 11 bases between the two germline ends. The length of the CDR3 is 14 residues. CDR3 coding DNA: TGTGCCAGCAGTACACAGGTGCCGAACACTGAAGCTTTCTTT. Translating gives CASSTQVPNTEAFF.

The genes are TRBV4-3 and TRBJ2-7, with 8 bases aligning to TRBD1. Germline lookup yields CDR1 LGHNA and CDR2 YSLEER. This CDR3 region has 14 residues. Unmatched junction bases numbered 6, after V lost 5 bases and J lost 3 bases. CDR3 loop: CASSDQTGDYEQYF. The DNA of the CDR3 is TGCGCCAGCAGCGATCAGACAGGGGACTACGAGCAGTACTTC.

This chain uses TRBV4-3 with TRBJ2-1; D is possibly TRBD2 (6 bases). Trimming took 0 bases from V and 2 from J, leaving 17 bases between them. Germline V gives CDR1 LGHNA, CDR2 YSLEER. The CDR3 covers 18 residues. CDR3 nucleotide sequence: TGCGCCAGCAGCCAAGACCGATCGGGAGTCGCGGCCTACAATGAGCAGTTCTTC. It encodes CASSQDRSGVAAYNEQFF.

The chain links TRBV7-9 to TRBJ2-1, with 9 bases aligning to TRBD2. Germline V lookup: CDR1 SEHNR, CDR2 FQNEAQ (reference sequence). V lost 5 bases and J lost 5; bases outside the gene matches: 13. CDR3 length: 17 residues. CDR3 sequence: CASSPPYRLAVDNEQFF. Written as DNA, the CDR3 is TGTGCCAGCAGCCCTCCCTATCGACTAGCGGTAGACAATGAGCAGTTCTTC.

The chain recombines TRBV6-5 with TRBJ2-7; 8 nucleotides line up with TRBD1. J lost 10 bases, V lost 0 bases, and 5 bases had no gene match. The CDR3 is 13 amino acids. Germline lookup yields CDR1 MNHEY and CDR2 SVGAGI. The CDR3 protein is CASSYSPGQAQYF. The CDR3 DNA sequence: TGTGCCAGCAGTTACTCGCCGGGACAGGCTCAGTACTTC.